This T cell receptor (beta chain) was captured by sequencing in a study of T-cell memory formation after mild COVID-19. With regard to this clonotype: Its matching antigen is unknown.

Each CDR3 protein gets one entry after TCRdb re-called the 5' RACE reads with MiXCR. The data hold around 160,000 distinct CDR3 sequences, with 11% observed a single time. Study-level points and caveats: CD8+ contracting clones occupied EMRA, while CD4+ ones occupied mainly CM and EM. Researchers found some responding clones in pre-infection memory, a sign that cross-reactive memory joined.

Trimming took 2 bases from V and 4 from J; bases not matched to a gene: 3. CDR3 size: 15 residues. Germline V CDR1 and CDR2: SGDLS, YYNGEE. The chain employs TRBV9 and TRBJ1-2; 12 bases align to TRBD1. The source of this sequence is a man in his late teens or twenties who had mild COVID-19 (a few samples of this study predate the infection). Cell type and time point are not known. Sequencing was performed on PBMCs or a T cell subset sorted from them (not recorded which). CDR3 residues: CASSVRDRGPYGYTF. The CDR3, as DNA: TGTGCCAGCAGCGTCCGGGACAGGGGGCCCTATGGCTACACCTTC.